This TCR beta chain was observed in a study of tumor and adjacent non-tumor tissue in lung cancer. About the research overall: Samples averaged about 3.8 million productive TCRbeta reads each.

TCRbeta libraries were built with three rounds of nested PCR, modified from ARM-PCR. TCRdb re-called the multiplex PCR reads with MiXCR, one entry per CDR3 protein. Here the sample spans about 81,000 distinct CDR3 sequences, 72% being singletons. Whole-study results and caveats: In normal lung, the top 100 clones were significantly more dominant than in tumor. Significantly higher TCR diversity was found in tumor than normal lung.

This sample's RNA came from whole unsorted tissue. A word on this clonotype: Its antigen remains unidentified. The junction differs from germline at one of its ends, possibly a read error.

Germline V gene lookup returns CDR1 SGHRS and CDR2 YFSETQ. The CDR3 runs 15 residues. The rearrangement joins TRBV5-1 to TRBJ2-1; D uncertain. The source of this sequence is a woman aged 40 to 50 with non-small cell lung cancer. The material sequenced was lung tumor tissue. The CDR3 here is CASRPGSYSYNEQFF. The CDR3 coding sequence is TGCGCCAGCAGGCCCGGGTCTTACTCCTACAATGAGCAGTTCTTT.